Only a few counts were recorded for the clone carrying this TCR beta chain. This sample was included in a study of blood T cell repertoires in COVID-19. At the level of the study: Acute-phase and convalescent COVID-19 samples originated in the United States, Italy and Spain. The cDNA or gDNA used as material had been derived from T cells, B-cell-depleted T cells, or PBMCs.

Trimming removed 3 bases at V and 7 bases at J, with 9 bases between. The germline CDR1 and CDR2 sequences are SQVTM and ANQGSEA. The length of the CDR3 is 12 residues. Per the original methods: Estimation of nucleated cell counts was performed using reference gene primer amplification. The assay was immunoSEQ multiplex PCR, and TCRdb's table has in-frame clones only and misses some. Clone size and the V and J calls come from that table; the DNA yielded D and trimming. The table records approximately 250,000 clones, 65% to 90% of them present only once. The receptor was isolated from a woman in her thirties or forties who had recovered from COVID-19. The specimen was peripheral blood. The rearrangement links TRBV29-1 to TRBJ2-2, with D hard to call. CDR3 coding DNA: TGCAGCGTTGACGCCGCCGGCGGGGAGCTGTTTTTT. This translates into CSVDAAGGELFF.